A selection of T cell receptor beta chains follows, all from one sample in a study of blood T cell repertoires in COVID-19. TCRdb's copy holds only in-frame clones and misses some; the assay was immunoSEQ multiplex PCR. The sample holds 390,000 or so clones; around 91% are singletons and the top ten take 6.5%. The source material was peripheral blood. The receptor set was obtained from a man between 18 and 35 years old with active or convalescent COVID-19. Each CDR3 is given with its conserved first and last residue. Each record gives: clone size, CDR3 length, D gene, J gene, V gene, CDR3 DNA, CDR3 protein. D genes are given only for firm matches. The size of a clone is reported for some rows only, either as once, few or many, or as a class for expanded clones.

>few|14|NA|TRBJ1-2|TRBV5-6
TGTGCCAGCAGCCCTGTGGGGGCCTACTATGGCTACACCTTC
CASSPVGAYYGYTF
>NA|15|TRBD2|TRBJ2-7|TRBV28
TGTGCCAGCAGTTTACGGAGCGGGAGAATGTACGAGCAGTACTTC
CASSLRSGRMYEQYF
>NA|15|TRBD2|TRBJ2-7|TRBV7-9
TGTGCCAGCAGCTCATCCTTAGCGGGAGGGGGTGAGCAGTACTTC
CASSSSLAGGGEQYF
>once|17|TRBD1|TRBJ1-1|TRBV28
TGTGCCAGCAGATCACGGACAGGGGTTTTACGTGTCACTGAAGCTTTCTTT
CASRSRTGVLRVTEAFF
>NA|13|TRBD1|TRBJ1-1|TRBV5-1
TGCGCCAGCAGCCAACGGGACAGCCAGAAAGCTTTCTTT
CASSQRDSQKAFF
>NA|16|TRBD2|TRBJ2-1|TRBV9
TGTGCCAGCAGCTCCCGGGGGGGTGGGAGCTACAATGAGCAGTTCTTC
CASSSRGGGSYNEQFF
>NA|15|NA|TRBJ2-1|TRBV27
TGTGCCAGCAGTTTATCGGGAGCGAAGATCAATGAGCAGTTCTTC
CASSLSGAKINEQFF
>NA|11|NA|TRBJ1-1|TRBV2
TGTGCCAGCTTGACGAGGACTGAAGCTTTCTTT
CASLTRTEAFF
>NA|13|TRBD1|TRBJ1-1|TRBV28
TGTGCCAGCAGTATTTGGAAGACAGGGGAAGCTTTCTTT
CASSIWKTGEAFF
>NA|12|NA|TRBJ1-2|TRBV28
TGTGCCAGCAGCTCCCTAACTTTCGGCTACACCTTC
CASSSLTFGYTF
>NA|14|NA|TRBJ1-6|TRBV10-3
TGTGCCATCACTCAAGGAGGGAATAATTCACCCCTCCACTTT
CAITQGGNNSPLHF
>NA|15|TRBD1|TRBJ2-7|TRBV5-1
TGCGCCAGCAGCAGACCGGGACAGGGGGCTTACGAGCAGTACTTC
CASSRPGQGAYEQYF
>NA|17|TRBD1|TRBJ2-5|TRBV11-3
TGTGCCAGCACCCCTTTGCGGGACAGGGTACTCCAAGAGACCCAGTACTTC
CASTPLRDRVLQETQYF
>few|15|NA|TRBJ1-5|TRBV19
TGTGCCAGTAGTATAGTGAGATTTAGCAATCAGCCCCAGCATTTT
CASSIVRFSNQPQHF
>NA|16|NA|TRBJ1-5|TRBV15
TGTGCCACCAGCAGAGATGGATCGGGTTTCAATCAGCCCCAGCATTTT
CATSRDGSGFNQPQHF
>NA|15|NA|TRBJ2-1|TRBV6-4
TGTGCCAGCAGTGAGTTAACAGGGCCCCCCAATGAGCAGTTCTTC
CASSELTGPPNEQFF
>NA|15|NA|TRBJ1-4|TRBV2
TGTGCCAGCAGTGAAGAGTCGACAGGACGGGGAAAACTGTTTTTT
CASSEESTGRGKLFF
>few|16|TRBD1|TRBJ1-2|TRBV18
TGTGCCAGCTCACTCGGGACAGGGGAGCGGGTCGGTGGCTACACCTTC
CASSLGTGERVGGYTF
>NA|13|TRBD1|TRBJ2-7|TRBV3-1/TRBV3-2
TGTGCCAGCACCAGGACAGGGTTGGACGAGCAGTACTTC
CASTRTGLDEQYF
>NA|13|NA|TRBJ1-5|TRBV5-1
TGCGCCAGCAGCCCGGAGGGGCATCAGCCCCAGCATTTT
CASSPEGHQPQHF
>NA|14|TRBD2|TRBJ2-1|TRBV28
TGTGCCAGCAGTCCGAAACTAGCGGGGGGAAAGCAGTTCTTC
CASSPKLAGGKQFF
>NA|12|TRBD2|TRBJ2-3|TRBV14
TGTGCCAGCAGCCCGCGGGGGTATACGCAGTATTTT
CASSPRGYTQYF
>NA|18|TRBD1|TRBJ1-2|TRBV2
TGTGCCAGCAGCGACAGCACCCAGAAGGGACAGCACAACTATGGCTACACCTTC
CASSDSTQKGQHNYGYTF
>NA|15|NA|TRBJ2-7|TRBV27
TGTGCCAGCAGTTACTCTTCCAGGGTTTCCTACGAGCAGTACTTC
CASSYSSRVSYEQYF
>once|14|TRBD1|TRBJ1-2|TRBV19
TGTGCCAGTAGTCCGACAGGGGGAGGCTATGGCTACACCTTC
CASSPTGGGYGYTF
>NA|14|TRBD2|TRBJ2-7|TRBV19
TGTGCCAGTAGTGCTAGCGGGAGGGGCTACGAGCAGTACTTC
CASSASGRGYEQYF
>NA|16|TRBD1|TRBJ1-2|TRBV30
TGTGCCTGGAGCCCAACCCGAGGACAGGGACGATATGGCTACACCTTC
CAWSPTRGQGRYGYTF
>NA|15|TRBD1|TRBJ1-2|TRBV28
TGTGCCAGCAGGCTCGGACAGGGGGCTGTCTATGGCTACACCTTC
CASRLGQGAVYGYTF
>NA|15|NA|TRBJ1-2|TRBV7-2
TGTGCCAGCAGCTTAGATTACCGGGGAAACTATGGCTACACCTTC
CASSLDYRGNYGYTF
>once|15|TRBD1|TRBJ1-5|TRBV4-3
TGCGCCAGCAGCCAGGGGACAGGGGACCATCGGCCCCAGCATTTT
CASSQGTGDHRPQHF
>NA|14|NA|TRBJ2-3|TRBV6-2/TRBV6-3
TGTGCCAGCAGTTATTCGAGGGTTCCAGATACGCAGTATTTT
CASSYSRVPDTQYF
>NA|12|TRBD1|TRBJ1-1|TRBV19
TGTGCCAGCAGGGACAGGGACACTGAAGCTTTCTTT
CASRDRDTEAFF
>NA|16|NA|TRBJ1-6|TRBV5-6
TGTGCCAGCAGCGAAACTATGGTAAAGAAGGATTCACCCCTCCACTTT
CASSETMVKKDSPLHF
>NA|15|TRBD2|TRBJ2-7|TRBV4-1
TGCGCCAGCAGCCACCAAGCGGGAGGGAGGTACGAGCAGTACTTC
CASSHQAGGRYEQYF
>NA|13|NA|TRBJ2-7|TRBV5-1
TGCGCCAGCAGCTTGGGCAGGACCTACGAGCAGTACTTC
CASSLGRTYEQYF
>once|15|NA|TRBJ2-7|TRBV9
TGTGCCAGCAGCTCCCACCCTGGACATACCTACGAGCAGTACTTC
CASSSHPGHTYEQYF
>NA|17|TRBD2|TRBJ2-5|TRBV6-2/TRBV6-3
TGTGCCAGCAGCTTAAGGCGGGGACTAGCGGGAAAAGAGACCCAGTACTTC
CASSLRRGLAGKETQYF
>NA|13|TRBD1|TRBJ1-2|TRBV6-5
TGTGCCAGCAGTCCCGACAGGGCTCGGGGCTACACCTTC
CASSPDRARGYTF
>NA|16|TRBD2|TRBJ2-5|TRBV18
TGTGCCAGCTCCCCAAACCATGGGACTAGTTCGGAGACCCAGTACTTC
CASSPNHGTSSETQYF
>NA|17|NA|TRBJ2-1|TRBV12-5
TGTGCTAGTGGTTTGTTCCCCGGGGGGCGCACCTACAATGAGCAGTTCTTC
CASGLFPGGRTYNEQFF
>NA|17|TRBD2|TRBJ2-3|TRBV4-3
TGCGCCAGCAGCCAAGGCGGCGGGAGGGCCCCCACAGATACGCAGTATTTT
CASSQGGGRAPTDTQYF
>NA|17|TRBD2|TRBJ2-4|TRBV29-1
TGCAGCGTCCCTGGCCGGTTACTAGCGGGAAAGGGTAACATTCAGTACTTC
CSVPGRLLAGKGNIQYF
>NA|13|NA|TRBJ2-7|TRBV5-6
TGTGCCAGCAGCCCAGGGGACCGCTACGAGCAGTACTTC
CASSPGDRYEQYF
>NA|13|NA|TRBJ1-6|TRBV27
TGTGCCAGCAGTTTATCGTGGGCTTCACCCCTCCACTTT
CASSLSWASPLHF
>NA|14|NA|TRBJ1-2|TRBV6-5
TGTGCCAGCAGAGCTACAGGGATTGATGCAGGCTACACCTTC
CASRATGIDAGYTF
>NA|15|TRBD1|TRBJ2-7|TRBV7-9
TGTGCCAGCAGGCATGCCGGCACAGGGGTCAACGAGCAGTACTTC
CASRHAGTGVNEQYF
>NA|15|NA|TRBJ2-3|TRBV27
TGTGCCAGCAGTTTATTCGGGGGTAGCACAGATACGCAGTATTTT
CASSLFGGSTDTQYF
>NA|15|TRBD1|TRBJ2-7|TRBV7-8
TGTGCCAGCAGCTCCCGACAGGGGAACTACTACGAGCAGTACTTC
CASSSRQGNYYEQYF